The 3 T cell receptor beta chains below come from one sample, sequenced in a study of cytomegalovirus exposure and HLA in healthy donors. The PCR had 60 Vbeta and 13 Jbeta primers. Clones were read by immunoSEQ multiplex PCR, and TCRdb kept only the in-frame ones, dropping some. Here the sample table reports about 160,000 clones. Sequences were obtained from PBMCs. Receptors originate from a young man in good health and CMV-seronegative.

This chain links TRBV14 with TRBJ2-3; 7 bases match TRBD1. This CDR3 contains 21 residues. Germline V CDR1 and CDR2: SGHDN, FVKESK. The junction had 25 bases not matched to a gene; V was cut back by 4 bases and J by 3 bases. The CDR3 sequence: CASSPLLLDRSKAFGTDTQYF. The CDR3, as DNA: TGTGCCAGCAGCCCCCTCCTCCTGGACAGGTCCAAGGCCTTCGGTACAGATACGCAGTATTTT.

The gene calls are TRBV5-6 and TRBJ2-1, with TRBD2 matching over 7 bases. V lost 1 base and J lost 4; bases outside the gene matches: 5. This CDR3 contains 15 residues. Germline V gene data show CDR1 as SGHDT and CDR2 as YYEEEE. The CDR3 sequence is CASSLLLAVYNEQFF. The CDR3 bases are TGTGCCAGCAGCTTGCTCCTAGCGGTGTACAATGAGCAGTTCTTC.

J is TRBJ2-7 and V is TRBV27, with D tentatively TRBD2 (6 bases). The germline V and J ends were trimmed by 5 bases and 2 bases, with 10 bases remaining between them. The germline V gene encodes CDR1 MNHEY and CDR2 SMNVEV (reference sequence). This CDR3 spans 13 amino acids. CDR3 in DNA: TGTGCCAGCAGTCCCTCGGGGGCCTACGAGCAGTACTTC. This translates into CASSPSGAYEQYF.